The source of this T cell receptor (beta chain) is a study of blood T cells in healthy people across ages. Study outcomes and limitations: In older individuals, TCR beta diversity per million T cells was lower, falling roughly linearly with age. It was held that diversity estimates obtained from one million T cells represented underestimates. Comparison with aged donors showed that long-lived donors had more naive CD4+ cells and higher diversity.

CDR1 is LNHNV, CDR2 YYDKDF, per germline (reference sequence). This CDR3 contains 16 residues. V lost 0 bases and J 4 bases, leaving 12 bases between the germline ends. Remarks on this clonotype: Its cognate antigen is unknown.

Primers used in a second PCR of roughly 7 to 12 cycles were a sample-barcoded 5' primer and a J-beta primer mix. Each CDR3 protein gets one entry after TCRdb re-called the 5' RACE reads with MiXCR. The sample holds hundreds of thousands of distinct CDR3 sequences, around 45% seen once. This clonotype was obtained from a man aged 55 to 69 in good health. The genes are TRBV15 and TRBJ2-2; D might be TRBD1 (6 bases). Material: blood. CDR3 sequence (DNA): TGTGCCACCAGCAGAGATGTGGGGGCCGTCACCGGGGAGCTGTTTTTT. The encoded protein is CATSRDVGAVTGELFF.